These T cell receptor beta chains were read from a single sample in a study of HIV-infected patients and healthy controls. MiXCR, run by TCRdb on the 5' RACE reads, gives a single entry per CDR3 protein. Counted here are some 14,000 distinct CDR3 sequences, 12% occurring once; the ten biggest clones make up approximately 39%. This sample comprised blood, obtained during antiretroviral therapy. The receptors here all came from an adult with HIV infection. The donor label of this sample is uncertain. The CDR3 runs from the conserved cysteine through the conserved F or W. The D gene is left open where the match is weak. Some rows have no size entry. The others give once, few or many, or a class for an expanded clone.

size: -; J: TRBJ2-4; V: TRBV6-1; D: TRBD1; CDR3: CASRRTGSKSKNIQYF; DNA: TGTGCCAGCAGGAGGACAGGGTCAAAGTCCAAAAACATTCAGTACTTC
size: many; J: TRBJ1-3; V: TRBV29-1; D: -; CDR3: CSVETGSSGNTIYF; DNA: TGCAGCGTTGAAACAGGAAGCTCTGGAAACACCATATATTTT
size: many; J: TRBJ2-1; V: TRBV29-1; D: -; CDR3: CSQSDRGYNEQFF; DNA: TGCAGCCAAAGCGACAGAGGCTACAATGAGCAGTTCTTC
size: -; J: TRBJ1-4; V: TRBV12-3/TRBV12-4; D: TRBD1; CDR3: CASRTGQTTNEKLFF; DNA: TGTGCCAGCAGGACGGGACAGACCACTAATGAAAAACTGTTTTTT
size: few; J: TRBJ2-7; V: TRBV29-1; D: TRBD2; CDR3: CSVGGLAGGPVHEQYF; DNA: TGCAGCGTTGGTGGACTAGCGGGAGGGCCTGTGCACGAGCAGTACTTC
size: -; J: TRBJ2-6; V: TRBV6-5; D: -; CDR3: CASSFSSGTGANVLTF; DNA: TGTGCCAGCAGTTTTTCCTCAGGAACTGGGGCCAACGTCCTGACTTTC
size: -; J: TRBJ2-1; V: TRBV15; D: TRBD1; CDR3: CATSRGGTGVDEQFF; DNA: TGTGCCACCAGCAGAGGAGGGACAGGGGTGGATGAGCAGTTCTTC
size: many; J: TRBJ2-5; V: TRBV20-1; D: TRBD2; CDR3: CSAPWNSGGLGTIKETQYF; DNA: TGCAGTGCTCCTTGGAATAGCGGGGGCCTGGGTACTATTAAAGAGACCCAGTACTTC
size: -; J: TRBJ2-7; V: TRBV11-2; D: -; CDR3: CASSLGGARDEQYF; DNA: TGTGCCAGCAGCTTGGGGGGGGCCCGGGACGAGCAGTACTTC
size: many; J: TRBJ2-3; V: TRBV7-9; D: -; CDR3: CASSFNRARTDTQYF; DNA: TGTGCCAGCAGCTTCAACAGGGCGCGCACAGATACGCAGTATTTT
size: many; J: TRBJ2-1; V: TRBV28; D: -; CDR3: CASSLGLSSYNEQFF; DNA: TGTGCCAGCAGTTTAGGTCTAAGCTCCTACAATGAGCAGTTCTTC
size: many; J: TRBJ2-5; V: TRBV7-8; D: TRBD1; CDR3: CASSLGTGAETQYF; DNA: TGTGCCAGCAGCTTAGGGACAGGGGCAGAGACCCAGTACTTC
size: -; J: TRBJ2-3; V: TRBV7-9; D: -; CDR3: CALSPGASTDTQYF; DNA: TGTGCCCTCTCTCCGGGAGCTAGCACAGATACGCAGTATTTT
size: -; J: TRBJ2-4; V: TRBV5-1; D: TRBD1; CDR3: CASSLGRTGAKNIQYF; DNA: TGCGCCAGCAGCTTAGGGAGGACAGGGGCCAAAAACATTCAGTACTTC
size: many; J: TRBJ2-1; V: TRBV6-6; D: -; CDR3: CASSYSMGESSYNEQFF; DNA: TGTGCCAGCAGTTACTCGATGGGCGAAAGCTCCTACAATGAGCAGTTCTTC
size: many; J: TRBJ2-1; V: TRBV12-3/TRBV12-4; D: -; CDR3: CASSLEVARDHNEQFF; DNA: TGTGCCAGCAGTTTAGAAGTAGCGCGGGACCACAATGAGCAGTTCTTC
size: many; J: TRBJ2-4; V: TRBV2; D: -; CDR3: CASSGLKNIQYF; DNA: TGTGCCAGCAGTGGGCTGAAAAACATTCAGTACTTC
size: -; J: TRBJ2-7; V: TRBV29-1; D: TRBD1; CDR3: CSVERQGGLTYEQYF; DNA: TGCAGCGTTGAAAGACAGGGGGGCCTCACCTACGAGCAGTACTTC
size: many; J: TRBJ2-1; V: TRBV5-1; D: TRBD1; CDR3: CASSAGQGSYNEQFF; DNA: TGCGCCAGCAGCGCCGGACAGGGCTCCTACAATGAGCAGTTCTTC
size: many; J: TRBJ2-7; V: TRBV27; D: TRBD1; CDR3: CASGPWTGAYEQYF; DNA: TGTGCCAGCGGACCGTGGACAGGCGCCTACGAGCAGTACTTC
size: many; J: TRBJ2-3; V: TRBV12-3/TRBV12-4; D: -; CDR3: CASSFDADTQYF; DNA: TGTGCCAGCAGTTTTGACGCAGATACGCAGTATTTT
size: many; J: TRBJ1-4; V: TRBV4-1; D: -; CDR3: CASSQETKPATNEKLFF; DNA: TGCGCCAGCAGCCAAGAAACCAAACCTGCGACTAATGAAAAACTGTTTTTT
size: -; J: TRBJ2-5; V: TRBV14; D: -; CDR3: CASSLRGTGLGTQYF; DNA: TGTGCCAGCAGCCTCCGCGGCACGGGCCTTGGGACCCAGTACTTC
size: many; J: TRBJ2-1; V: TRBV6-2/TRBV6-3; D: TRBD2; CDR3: CASSYGTSEYNEQFF; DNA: TGTGCCAGCAGTTACGGGACTAGCGAATACAATGAGCAGTTCTTC
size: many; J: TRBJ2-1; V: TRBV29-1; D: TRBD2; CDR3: CSVEELLAGGTNEQFF; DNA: TGCAGCGTTGAAGAGCTACTAGCGGGCGGGACCAATGAGCAGTTCTTC
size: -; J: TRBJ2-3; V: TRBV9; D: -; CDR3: CASRAGSTDTQYF; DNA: TGTGCCAGCAGAGCCGGCAGCACAGATACGCAGTATTTT
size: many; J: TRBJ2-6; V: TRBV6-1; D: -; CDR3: CASESSGANVLTF; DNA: TGTGCCAGTGAGAGCTCTGGGGCCAACGTCCTGACTTTC
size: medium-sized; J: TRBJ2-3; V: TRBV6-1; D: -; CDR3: CASRTVTTDTQYF; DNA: TGTGCCAGCAGGACTGTCACGACAGATACGCAGTATTTT
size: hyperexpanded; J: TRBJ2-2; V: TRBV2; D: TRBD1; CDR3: CASSETGGRDGELFF; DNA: TGTGCCAGCAGTGAAACAGGGGGTCGGGACGGGGAGCTGTTTTTT
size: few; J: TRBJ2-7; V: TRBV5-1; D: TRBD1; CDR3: CASSLAPDRGSREQYF; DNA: TGCGCCAGCAGCTTGGCCCCGGACAGGGGTTCACGCGAGCAGTACTTC
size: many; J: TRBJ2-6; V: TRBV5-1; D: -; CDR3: CASSLAALGANVLTF; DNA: TGCGCCAGCAGCTTGGCGGCGCTTGGGGCCAACGTCCTGACTTTC
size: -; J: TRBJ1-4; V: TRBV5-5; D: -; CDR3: CASSLEGDLTNEKLFF; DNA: TGTGCCAGCAGCTTGGAGGGGGATTTGACTAATGAAAAACTGTTTTTT
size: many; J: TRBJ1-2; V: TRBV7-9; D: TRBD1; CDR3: CASSLFGTAVGYTF; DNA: TGTGCCAGCAGCCTATTTGGGACAGCCGTTGGCTACACCTTC
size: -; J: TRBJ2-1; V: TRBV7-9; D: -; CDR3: CANSLLNVFNEQFF; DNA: TGTGCCAACAGCTTATTGAATGTTTTTAATGAGCAGTTCTTC
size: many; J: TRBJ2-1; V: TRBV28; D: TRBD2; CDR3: CASRILAGGPHEQFF; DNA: TGTGCCAGCAGGATACTAGCGGGAGGGCCGCATGAGCAGTTCTTC